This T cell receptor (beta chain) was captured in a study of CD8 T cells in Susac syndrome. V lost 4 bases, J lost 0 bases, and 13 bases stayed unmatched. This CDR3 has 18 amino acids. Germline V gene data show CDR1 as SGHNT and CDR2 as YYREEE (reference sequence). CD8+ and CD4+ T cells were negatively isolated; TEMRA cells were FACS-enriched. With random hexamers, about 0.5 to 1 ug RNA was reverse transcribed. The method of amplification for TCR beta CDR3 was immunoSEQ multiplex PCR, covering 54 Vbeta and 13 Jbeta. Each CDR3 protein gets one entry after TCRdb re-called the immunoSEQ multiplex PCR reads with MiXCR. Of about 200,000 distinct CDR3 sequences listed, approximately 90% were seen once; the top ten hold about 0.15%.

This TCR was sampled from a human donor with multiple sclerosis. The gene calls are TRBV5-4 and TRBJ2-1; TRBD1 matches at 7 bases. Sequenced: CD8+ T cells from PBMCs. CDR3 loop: CASSTGTATSSSYNEQFF. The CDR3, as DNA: TGTGCCAGCAGCACCGGGACAGCTACCTCTAGCTCCTACAATGAGCAGTTCTTC.